Many counts were recorded for the clone carrying this TCR beta chain. Its antigen is still unknown. This sample is drawn from a study of blood T cells in healthy people across ages. Study conclusions and caveats: Per-million-T-cell TCR beta diversity fell roughly linearly with age.

The CDR3 totals 15 residues. With 4 bases clipped from V and 1 base from J, the junction kept 7 bases outside the gene matches. CDR1 and CDR2 from the germline V gene are SGHDT and YYEEEE. For the second PCR, which ran for 7 to 11 cycles, a sample-barcoded 5' primer and a J-beta primer mix were used. Carrying 12 random nucleotides, a template-switch adaptor labeled each individual cDNA molecule. Using its own MiXCR run on the 5' RACE reads, TCRdb lists one record per CDR3 protein. The sample consists of hundreds of thousands of distinct CDR3 sequences, about 30% of them appearing once. This receptor was identified in a woman aged 80 or older in good health. The gene calls are TRBV5-6 and TRBJ2-7; 8 bases match TRBD1. Sample: blood. The CDR3 DNA sequence: TGTGCCAGCAGCGAGACAGGGGTCCTATCCTACGAGCAGTACTTC. Translation: CASSETGVLSYEQYF.